A single sample gave rise to the 28 T cell receptor beta chains below, sequenced in a study of technical replicates of blood from a few donors. Data came from immunoSEQ multiplex PCR; TCRdb stores just in-frame clones and leaves some out. The sample contains about 83,000 clones, roughly 91% of which appear only once. Input material: T cells isolated from PBMCs. The receptor source for this set is a human donor in good health.

This chain connects TRBV29-1 to TRBJ1-3; tentative D call: TRBD1 (6 bases). From germline, CDR1 is SQVTM and CDR2 ANQGSEA. This CDR3 has 13 amino acids. Trimming took off 6 bases at V and 1 base at J, with 10 bases between the two ends. The DNA for the CDR3 is TGCAGCGTACGCAGGGGATCTGGAAACACCATATATTTT. Its translation is CSVRRGSGNTIYF.

The chain carries TRBV27 and TRBJ2-7; 8 bases agree with TRBD1. Germline V gives CDR1 MNHEY, CDR2 SMNVEV (reference sequence). The ends lost 0 bases at V and 4 bases at J; junction bases unmatched: 8. This CDR3 comprises 16 residues. CDR3 amino acids: CASSLSSGTGRYEQYF. As DNA, the CDR3 is TGTGCCAGCAGTTTATCATCGGGGACAGGCAGGTACGAGCAGTACTTC.

This chain connects TRBV27 to TRBJ2-7; tentative D call: TRBD1 (6 bases). Trimming took off 3 bases at V and 6 bases at J, with 12 bases between the two ends. CDR3 length: 13 residues. CDR1 and CDR2 (germline): MNHEY, SMNVEV (reference sequence). The CDR3 is CASSFSRGVEQYF. The DNA of the CDR3 is TGTGCCAGCAGTTTTTCCAGGGGTGTCGAGCAGTACTTC.

About this clone itself: A junction end diverges from the germline sequence, so it may reflect a read error. The rearrangement uses TRBV30 and TRBJ2-2; TRBD2 matches 10 bases. Germline V gene lookup returns CDR1 GTSNPN and CDR2 SVGIG (reference sequence). This CDR3 is built from 17 residues. The CDR3 region is CAWSDLAGAGNSGELFF. The CDR3 DNA reads TGTGCCTGGAGCGATCTAGCGGGAGCCGGGAACTCCGGGGAGCTGTTTTTT.

V usage is TRBV4-1 and J usage is TRBJ2-1; D is perhaps TRBD1 (6 bases). The CDR3 runs 16 residues. Germline values: CDR1 MGHRA, CDR2 YSYEKL. Trimming cost V 1 base and J 8 bases, with 18 bases left between them. The CDR3 loop is CASSQGPRGTRDEQFF. The CDR3 DNA reads TGCGCCAGCAGCCAAGGACCTAGGGGGACAAGAGATGAGCAGTTCTTC.

CDR3 nucleotide sequence: TGCGCCAGCAGCTTGGCAGAGGGTGGTGAAAAACTGTTTTTT. The encoded protein is CASSLAEGGEKLFF. The V and J genes are TRBV5-1 and TRBJ1-4; D is unclear. The CDR3 runs 14 residues. CDR1 is SGHRS and CDR2 is YFSETQ in the germline V gene. V was trimmed by 0 bases and J by 7 bases, leaving 10 bases between them. Variable domain in full (rest from reference TRBV5-1 and TRBJ1-4): KAGVTQTPRYLIKTRGQQVTLSCSPISGHRSVSWYQQTPGQGLQFLFEYFSETQRNKGNFPGRFSGRQFSNSRSEMNVSTLELGDSALYLCASSLAEGGEKLFFGSGTQLSVL.

V gene TRBV15 combines with J gene TRBJ1-2; D might be TRBD1 (6 bases). The CDR3 runs 15 residues. The V and J ends lost 0 bases and 3 bases respectively, with 11 bases between them. The V gene's germline CDR1 is LNHNV and CDR2 YYDKDF (reference sequence). CDR3 amino acids: CATSRDRAGDYGYTF. The CDR3 DNA reads as TGTGCCACCAGCAGAGATCGTGCAGGGGACTATGGCTACACCTTC. The full variable domain, rest sourced from reference TRBV15 and TRBJ1-2, is DAMVIQNPRYQVTQFGKPVTLSCSQTLNHNVMYWYQQKSSQAPKLLFHYYDKDFNNEADTPDNFQSRRPNTSFCFLDIRSPGLGDTAMYLCATSRDRAGDYGYTFGSGTRLTVV.

This chain joins TRBV19 and TRBJ2-1; 10 nucleotides agree with TRBD1. Germline lookup yields CDR1 LNHDA and CDR2 SQIVND (reference sequence). The V gene end was trimmed by 7 bases and the J gene end by 8 bases; junction bases not matched to a gene: 8. The CDR3 has 14 residues. The CDR3: CASNQGQGSHEQFF. The DNA of the CDR3 is TGTGCCAGTAATCAGGGACAGGGGTCCCATGAGCAGTTCTTC.

V and J are TRBV10-3 and TRBJ2-5; 9 nucleotides line up with TRBD1. Trimming removed 3 bases from V and 3 bases from J; junction bases left unmatched: 8. Germline V gene sequence: CDR1 ENHRY, CDR2 SYGVKD. The CDR3 is 16 residues long. The CDR3 sequence is CAISDFGQGREETQYF. The CDR3 DNA follows: TGTGCCATCAGTGACTTTGGACAGGGGAGAGAAGAGACCCAGTACTTC.

This clone has a single count. This chain uses TRBV7-2 with TRBJ2-2; 8 bases align to TRBD2. This CDR3 has 14 amino acids. In germline, CDR1 is SGHTA, CDR2 FQGNSA. Trimming took 1 base from V and 7 from J; bases not matched to a gene: 2. The CDR3 coding sequence is TGTGCCAGCAGCTTAGGACTAGCGCACGGGGAGCTGTTTTTT. Amino acids: CASSLGLAHGELFF.

This rearrangement joins TRBV20-1 to TRBJ1-2; D gene unclear. The CDR3 is made up of 11 amino acids. Germline lookup yields CDR1 DFQATT and CDR2 SNEGSKA (reference sequence). V was clipped by 3 bases and J by 8 bases, with 10 bases between them. The chain's CDR3 is CSASVGGGYTF. As DNA, the CDR3 is TGCAGTGCTAGTGTCGGAGGGGGCTACACCTTC.

V is TRBV28 and J is TRBJ2-6, with 9 bases identical to TRBD1. Germline CDR1 MDHEN, CDR2 SYDVKM. Trimming at V came to 7 bases and at J to 4 bases, leaving 5 bases not matched to a gene. The CDR3 is 15 residues long. The CDR3 is CASKTGGSGANVLTF. The CDR3 DNA is TGTGCCAGCAAGACAGGGGGATCGGGGGCCAACGTCCTGACTTTC. The full variable domain, completed using reference TRBV28 and TRBJ2-6, is DVKVTQSSRYLVKRTGEKVFLECVQDMDHENMFWYRQDPGLGLRLIYFSYDVKMKEKGDIPEGYSVSREKKERFSLILESASTNQTSMYLCASKTGGSGANVLTFGAGSRLTVL.

This chain joins TRBV10-1 and TRBJ1-5, with 10 bases identical to TRBD1. Germline assignment: CDR1 WNHNN and CDR2 SYGVQD (reference sequence). V lost 3 bases to trimming and J lost 5 bases; unmatched junction nucleotides: 1. The CDR3 spans 14 residues. The CDR3 loop reads CASSDGTGDQPQHF. CDR3 DNA sequence: TGCGCCAGCAGTGACGGGACAGGGGATCAGCCCCAGCATTTT.

This rearrangement joins TRBV29-1 to TRBJ2-7; D is perhaps TRBD2 (6 bases). The germline CDR1 and CDR2 sequences are SQVTM and ANQGSEA. The CDR3 consists of 13 residues. V gave up 7 bases and J gave up 3 bases, with 16 bases separating them. CDR3 sequence reads: CSASEGLYYEQYF. CDR3 in DNA: TGCAGCGCTTCGGAGGGGCTGTACTACGAGCAGTACTTC.

This clone was detected only a few times. V is TRBV2 and J is TRBJ2-1; possibly TRBD1 for D (6 bases). V lost 4 bases and J lost 13, with 17 bases in between. CDR1 and CDR2 (germline): SNHLY, FYNNEI. The CDR3 contains 13 residues. The DNA of the CDR3 is TGTGCCAGCAGTGGAGTAGGGGGTTTGGAACAGTTCTTC. This translates into CASSGVGGLEQFF. The full variable domain, in which reference TRBV2 and TRBJ2-1 provide the parts outside the CDR3, is EPEVTQTPSHQVTQMGQEVILRCVPISNHLYFYWYRQILGQKVEFLVSFYNNEISEKSEIFDDQFSVERPDGSNFTLKIRSTKLEDSAMYFCASSGVGGLEQFFGPGTRLTVL.

As for this clone: A read error may produce the germline difference seen at one junction end. The CDR3 sequence: CATSRDGDRLYSF. In DNA form, the CDR3 reads TGTGCCACCAGCAGAGATGGAGACAGGCTCTATAGTTTT. The V and J genes are TRBV15 and TRBJ1-1; D may be TRBD1 (6 bases). Germline CDR1 reads LNHNV; CDR2 reads YYDKDF (reference sequence). The CDR3 sequence is 13 residues long.

This rearrangement joins TRBV11-2 to TRBJ1-3; no clear D. Germline CDR1 and CDR2: SGHAT and FQNNGV. V lost 1 base and J lost 0, with 7 bases in between. This CDR3 is built from 15 residues. Written as DNA, the CDR3 is TGTGCCAGCAGCTTAGGGTATAGCTCTGGAAACACCATATATTTT. As protein: CASSLGYSSGNTIYF.

The chain links TRBV27 to TRBJ2-7; TRBD1 matches at 7 bases. V lost 3 bases, J lost 2 bases, and 7 bases stayed unmatched. Germline assignment: CDR1 MNHEY and CDR2 SMNVEV (reference sequence). CDR3 size: 15 residues. The CDR3 region is CASSFFLTGPYEQYF. CDR3 coding DNA: TGTGCCAGCAGTTTTTTCCTGACAGGGCCCTACGAGCAGTACTTC.

The V gene is TRBV4-3, the J gene TRBJ1-2, with 7 positions matching TRBD1. With V trimmed by 5 bases and J by 1 base, 7 bases remained unmatched. CDR1 and CDR2 (germline): LGHNA, YSLEER. This CDR3 contains 15 residues. The CDR3 DNA sequence: TGCGCCAGCAGCAATCCAGGGGGACTTAACTATGGCTACACCTTC. Amino acid sequence: CASSNPGGLNYGYTF.

V usage is TRBV6-5 and J usage is TRBJ2-1; TRBD2 agrees at 14 bases. CDR1 and CDR2 (germline): MNHEY, SVGAGI. With V trimmed by 0 bases and J by 8 bases, 3 bases remained unmatched. CDR3 length equals 16 residues. The CDR3 region is CASSYSGTSGRHEQFF. The CDR3 nucleotides are TGTGCCAGCAGTTACTCGGGGACTAGCGGGAGACATGAGCAGTTCTTC.

This clone was detected once. The rearrangement joins TRBV2 to TRBJ2-2; a possible D gene is TRBD1 (5 bases). Germline loops: CDR1 SNHLY, CDR2 FYNNEI. Trimming cost V 6 bases and J 4 bases, with 12 bases left between them. The CDR3 totals 14 residues. This chain's CDR3 is CASRSFTGTGELFF. The DNA of the CDR3 is TGTGCCAGCAGATCTTTTACAGGCACCGGGGAGCTGTTTTTT.

V gene TRBV6-1 combines with J gene TRBJ1-2; D call uncertain. The CDR3 totals 14 residues. Germline lookup yields CDR1 MNHNS and CDR2 SASEGT. V lost 5 bases, J lost 2 bases, and 12 bases lay in between. CDR3: CASSNGVSNYGYTF. The CDR3 DNA reads as TGTGCCAGCAGTAACGGGGTATCCAACTATGGCTACACCTTC.

J is TRBJ2-2 and V is TRBV27, with D possibly being TRBD2 (6 bases). Trimming removed 8 bases from V and 6 bases from J, with 13 bases in between. The V gene's germline CDR1 is MNHEY and CDR2 SMNVEV (reference sequence). The CDR3 runs to 13 residues. CDR3 coding DNA: TGTGCCAGCGGGGTTAGGAGGGCCGGGGAGCTGTTTTTT. Amino acid sequence: CASGVRRAGELFF.

The V call is TRBV19, the J call TRBJ2-3, with 8 bases aligning to TRBD1. The CDR3 spans 14 residues. Trimming cost V 4 bases and J 4 bases; bases outside gene matches: 4. Germline V gene data show CDR1 as LNHDA and CDR2 as SQIVND (reference sequence). The CDR3 reads CASSRQGQSDTQYF. CDR3 sequence (DNA): TGTGCCAGTAGTAGACAGGGGCAGTCAGATACGCAGTATTTT.

V is TRBV7-8 and J is TRBJ2-3; 7 bases are a match to TRBD1. Germline CDR1 SGHVS, CDR2 FQNEAQ. V was pared by 5 bases and J by 5 bases, with 7 bases of the junction left unmatched. The CDR3 has 14 amino acids. CDR3 nucleotide sequence: TGTGCCAGCAGCGTCGACAGGGAGTTAGATACGCAGTATTTT. Translation: CASSVDRELDTQYF.

This clone was detected once. CDR3 nucleotide sequence: TGTGCCAGCAGCTTAGACAGGGGGCCTAGCGCCACAGATACGCAGTATTTT. This sequence encodes CASSLDRGPSATDTQYF. The chain combines TRBV11-3 with TRBJ2-3; 8 nucleotides align to TRBD1. Germline CDR1 SGHNT, CDR2 YENEEA. This CDR3 region has 17 residues. Losses at the gene ends were 0 bases for V and 2 bases for J; bases not matched to a gene: 7.

This chain joins TRBV5-1 and TRBJ1-5; the D gene is possibly TRBD1 (6 bases). CDR1 is SGHRS, CDR2 YFSETQ, per germline. The CDR3 has 15 residues. V was trimmed by 0 bases and J by 4 bases, leaving 11 bases between them. Written as DNA, the CDR3 is TGCGCCAGCAGCTTGGATGGACAGTTAAATCAGCCCCAGCATTTT. It yields the protein CASSLDGQLNQPQHF.

The chain recombines TRBV5-4 with TRBJ2-5; TRBD1 matches 9 bases. J gave up 2 bases and V 9 bases, and 8 bases lay outside the gene matches. This CDR3 spans 14 amino acids. Germline CDR1 SGHNT, CDR2 YYREEE (reference sequence). CDR3 DNA: TGTGCCACCTATGGACAGGGGTCTCAAGAGACCCAGTACTTC. Its translation: CATYGQGSQETQYF.